This TCR beta chain was observed in a study of T cell clonality in common variable immunodeficiency. Points from the study as a whole: Compared with controls, CVID subjects had fewer shared TCRbeta clones.

This clone was seen at least ten times. Its antigen remains unknown. The CDR3 extends 3 residues past the end of the read, so its final part is completed from the germline J gene. Germline assignment: CDR1 SGHDN and CDR2 FVKESK. This CDR3 comprises 18 residues. V dropped 8 bases and J dropped 9; count of bases not matched to a gene: 24. Some clones are missing from TCRdb's copy, which holds only in-frame ones; the method was immunoSEQ multiplex PCR. The sample yields some 50,000 clones, without any singletons. Sequenced input: peripheral blood mononuclear cells. The sequence was obtained from a person aged 18 to 70 in good health. The rearrangement links TRBV14 to TRBJ2-1; 8 bases map to TRBD2. CDR3 residues: CASLSGQVDGGAFAEQFF. The sequenced CDR3 bases are TGTGCCAGCTTATCAGGGCAGGTCGACGGGGGGGCCTTCGCTGAG.